The entry that follows covers one T cell receptor beta chain sequence. The antigen is undetermined. The junction differs from germline at one of its ends, possibly a read error. These data come from a study of graft-versus-host responses after intestinal transplantation. Study-level background: Recipients got multivisceral, liver-intestinal, or isolated intestinal transplants. Every recipient had anti-thymocyte globulin induction and roughly 3 years of tacrolimus plus steroids. The study's findings and limits: Researchers found peak circulating GvH clone levels linked to early post-transplant HvG declines. The authors found GvH clones in recipient marrow, some appearing first in ileum or blood.

The time point was: postoperative day 105 after intestinal transplantation (dayNNNN = postoperative day). From the graft tissue, intraepithelial and lamina propria lymphocytes were released through processing. Sequencing was performed with immunoSEQ multiplex PCR; in TCRdb, only in-frame clones are kept and a portion is missing. The sample records about 4,000 clones, 75% being singletons. The material sequenced was ileum tissue, taken 105 days after intestinal transplantation. The source is a human patient who received an intestinal transplant, so some T cells may come from the graft donor.

In DNA, the CDR3 is TGTGCCAGCAGCGTCCACCTTCCCGGGACTAGCGGGAAGTCGTACGAGCAGCACTTC. Its translation: CASSVHLPGTSGKSYEQHF. The chain carries TRBV11-2 and TRBJ2-7; 13 bases fit TRBD2. Germline V gene sequence: CDR1 SGHAT, CDR2 FQNNGV. This CDR3 spans 19 amino acids.